Each of the 5 T cell receptor beta chains below was sequenced from the same sample in a study of blood T cell repertoires in COVID-19. The table came from immunoSEQ multiplex PCR; TCRdb's copy has only in-frame clones and leaves some out. The sample shows over 90,000 clones, about 83% of them seen only once. The sequenced sample was peripheral blood. Every receptor here comes from a man between 40 and 49 years old with active or convalescent COVID-19.

The V and J genes are TRBV12-3 or TRBV12-4 and TRBJ2-7; 9 positions match TRBD2. The V and J ends lost 6 bases and 6 bases, in that order; junction bases with no gene match: 6. The CDR3 length is 13 residues. This chain's CDR3 is CASSKASGVEQYF. CDR3 in DNA: TGTGCCAGCAGCAAAGCTAGCGGGGTCGAGCAGTACTTC.

This chain links TRBV19 with TRBJ2-7; 8 nucleotides align to TRBD1. V lost 5 bases, J lost 3 bases, and 6 bases stayed unmatched. The CDR3 consists of 14 residues. Germline V lookup: CDR1 LNHDA, CDR2 SQIVND (reference sequence). The CDR3 coding sequence is TGTGCCAGTAGTGACAGGGGTCGGGGCTACGAGCAGTACTTC. It translates to CASSDRGRGYEQYF.

The J gene is TRBJ1-2, the V gene TRBV6-2 or TRBV6-3; unclear D gene. This CDR3 spans 15 amino acids. Per the germline V gene, CDR1 is MNHEY and CDR2 is SVGEGT. V shed 2 bases and J shed 0 bases, with 10 bases lying between them. CDR3 residues: CASSYGSSANYGYTF. In nucleotides, the CDR3 is TGTGCCAGCAGTTACGGGAGCTCGGCTAACTATGGCTACACCTTC.

The rearrangement joins TRBV27 to TRBJ2-1; D gene ambiguous. The CDR3 contains 17 residues. Looked up from germline, CDR1 is MNHEY and CDR2 is SMNVEV (reference sequence). Trimming removed 5 bases from V and 0 bases from J, with 17 bases in between. As DNA, the CDR3 is TGTGCCAGCAGTCCACGACTCGGATCGAGCTCCTACAATGAGCAGTTCTTC. It translates to CASSPRLGSSSYNEQFF.

With regard to this clone: Other DNA sequences from this sample encode an identical CDR3 as well. The rearrangement uses TRBV11-2 and TRBJ1-2, with D hard to call. This CDR3 has 13 amino acids. Trimming removed 2 bases from V and 1 base from J, with 5 bases in between. CDR1 and CDR2 from the germline V gene are SGHAT and FQNNGV. CDR3 region: CASSLTDNYGYTF. Written as DNA, the CDR3 is TGTGCCAGCAGCTTAACAGATAACTATGGCTACACCTTC. The full variable domain, its missing parts supplied by reference TRBV11-2 and TRBJ1-2, is EAGVAQSPRYKIIEKRQSVAFWCNPISGHATLYWYQQILGQGPKLLIQFQNNGVVDDSQLPKDRFSAERLKGVDSTLKIQPAKLEDSAVYLCASSLTDNYGYTFGSGTRLTVV.